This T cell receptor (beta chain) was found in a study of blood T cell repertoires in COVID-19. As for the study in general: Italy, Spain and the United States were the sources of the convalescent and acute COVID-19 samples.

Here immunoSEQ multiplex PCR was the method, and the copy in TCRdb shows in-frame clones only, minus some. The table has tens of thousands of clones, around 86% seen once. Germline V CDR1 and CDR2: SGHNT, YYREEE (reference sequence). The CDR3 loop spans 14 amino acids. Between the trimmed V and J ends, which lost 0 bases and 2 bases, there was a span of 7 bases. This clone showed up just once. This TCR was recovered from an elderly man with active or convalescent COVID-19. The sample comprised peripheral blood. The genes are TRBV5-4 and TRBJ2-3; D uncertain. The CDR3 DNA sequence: TGTGCCAGCAGCTTGGCCGGTGTCACAGATACGCAGTATTTT. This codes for CASSLAGVTDTQYF.